This TCR beta chain was found in a study of blood T cell repertoires in COVID-19. V was clipped by 4 bases and J by 1 base; unmatched bases: 7. CDR1 and CDR2 from the germline V gene are SGHKS and YYEKEE (reference sequence). The CDR3 contains 15 residues. This table comes from immunoSEQ multiplex PCR, and its TCRdb copy is limited to in-frame clones, with some not included. The sample yields about 100,000 clones, approximately 85% seen once. The specimen sequenced was peripheral blood. The source is a man in his sixties with acute or convalescent COVID-19. V usage is TRBV5-5 and J usage is TRBJ2-7; 8 bases agree with TRBD1. The CDR3, as DNA: TGTGCCAGCAGCCGTGGGACAGGTTGGTCCTACGAGCAGTACTTC. Amino acids: CASSRGTGWSYEQYF.